The source of this T cell receptor (beta chain) is a study of shared clonotypes between healthy human individuals. Repertoires were generated with immunoSEQ multiplex PCR, while TCRdb's copy carries only in-frame clones and drops some. The sample includes more than 2,000,000 clones, 85% to 95% of them seen just once. The CDR3 covers 15 residues. Germline CDR1 is SGHDT and CDR2 is YYEEEE. Trimming at V came to 2 bases and at J to 2 bases, leaving 1 base not matched to a gene. Sequenced: naive CD4+ T cells from PBMCs. As to subset: CD45RA+ positively selected. The chain couples TRBV5-6 to TRBJ2-7; 13 bases align to TRBD2. This TCR came from a young man in good health. Some clones in this sample may be carry-over from other donors' samples. The CDR3 loop is CASSFGLAGAYEQYF. The CDR3 nucleotides read TGTGCCAGCAGCTTTGGACTAGCGGGAGCCTACGAGCAGTACTTC.